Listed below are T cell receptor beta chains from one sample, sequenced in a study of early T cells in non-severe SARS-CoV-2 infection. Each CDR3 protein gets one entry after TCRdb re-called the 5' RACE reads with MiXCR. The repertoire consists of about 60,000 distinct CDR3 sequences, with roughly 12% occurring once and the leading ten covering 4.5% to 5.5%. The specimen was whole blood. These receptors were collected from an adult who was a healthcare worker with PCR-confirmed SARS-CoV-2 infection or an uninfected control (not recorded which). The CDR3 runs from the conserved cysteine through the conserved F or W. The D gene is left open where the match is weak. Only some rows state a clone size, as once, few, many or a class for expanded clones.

CDR3: CASSLGRVYEQYF
DNA: TGTGCCAGCAGCTTAGGTCGCGTATACGAGCAGTACTTC
size: .
V: TRBV7-8
D: .
J: TRBJ2-7

CDR3: CASSFNPGELFF
DNA: TGTGCCAGCAGCTTCAATCCTGGGGAGCTGTTTTTT
size: .
V: TRBV7-9
D: .
J: TRBJ2-2

CDR3: CASRLAGVPGELFF
DNA: TGTGCCAGCAGACTAGCGGGAGTTCCCGGGGAGCTGTTTTTT
size: .
V: TRBV6-1
D: TRBD2
J: TRBJ2-2

CDR3: CASIGGRGSGSPRSSYEQYF
DNA: TGTGCCAGCATTGGGGGAAGAGGTAGCGGGAGTCCCCGGAGCTCCTACGAGCAGTACTTC
size: few
V: TRBV9
D: TRBD2
J: TRBJ2-7

CDR3: CASSPRKGAGNTEAFF
DNA: TGTGCCAGCAGCCCCCGGAAGGGGGCAGGGAACACTGAAGCTTTCTTT
size: .
V: TRBV7-9
D: TRBD1
J: TRBJ1-1

CDR3: CSARDRAGEGLKQFF
DNA: TGCAGTGCTAGAGATCGAGCGGGAGAGGGTTTAAAGCAGTTCTTC
size: few
V: TRBV20-1
D: TRBD2
J: TRBJ2-1

CDR3: CASSPKVGGAKNIQYF
DNA: TGTGCCAGCAGTCCAAAGGTCGGCGGGGCCAAAAACATTCAGTACTTC
size: many
V: TRBV6-6
D: .
J: TRBJ2-4

CDR3: CAISERVALGYSPLHF
DNA: TGTGCCATCAGTGAAAGGGTCGCCTTGGGATATTCACCCCTCCACTTT
size: .
V: TRBV10-3
D: .
J: TRBJ1-6

CDR3: CSARQASYNSPLHF
DNA: TGCAGTGCTAGGCAGGCCTCCTATAATTCACCCCTCCACTTT
size: many
V: TRBV20-1
D: .
J: TRBJ1-6

CDR3: CASSLFRVVDTQYF
DNA: TGCGCCAGCAGCTTGTTCAGGGTTGTAGATACGCAGTATTTT
size: many
V: TRBV5-1
D: .
J: TRBJ2-3

CDR3: CASSLVAGGEEQFF
DNA: TGTGCCAGCAGCTTAGTAGCGGGAGGAGAAGAGCAGTTCTTC
size: .
V: TRBV11-2
D: TRBD2
J: TRBJ2-1

CDR3: CASSLRQSSYEQYF
DNA: TGCGCCAGCAGCTTGCGACAGAGCTCCTACGAGCAGTACTTC
size: few
V: TRBV5-1
D: .
J: TRBJ2-7

CDR3: CSALRGQGLNEQFF
DNA: TGCAGTGCCCTGAGGGGTCAGGGGCTCAATGAGCAGTTCTTC
size: .
V: TRBV20-1
D: .
J: TRBJ2-1

CDR3: CASCRGGLLNTEAFF
DNA: TGTGCCAGCTGCCGTGGGGGCCTCCTGAACACTGAAGCTTTCTTT
size: many
V: TRBV6-2/TRBV6-3
D: .
J: TRBJ1-1

CDR3: CASSEGPGYNSPLHF
DNA: TGCGCCAGCAGTGAAGGGCCAGGCTATAATTCACCCCTCCACTTT
size: .
V: TRBV10-2
D: .
J: TRBJ1-6

CDR3: CASSLPTDEQFF
DNA: TGTGCCAGCAGCCTCCCGACAGACGAGCAGTTCTTC
size: few
V: TRBV7-2
D: .
J: TRBJ2-1

CDR3: CASSATGELEQPQHF
DNA: TGTGCCAGCAGCGCCACAGGGGAGTTGGAGCAGCCCCAGCATTTT
size: few
V: TRBV9
D: TRBD1
J: TRBJ1-5

CDR3: CASRSYEQYF
DNA: TGTGCCAGCCGGTCTTACGAGCAGTACTTC
size: few
V: TRBV21-1
D: .
J: TRBJ2-7

CDR3: CATSDRSPGNIQYF
DNA: TGTGCCACCAGTGATCGATCCCCCGGAAACATTCAGTACTTC
size: .
V: TRBV24-1
D: .
J: TRBJ2-4

CDR3: CASSQPNPYSYNEQFF
DNA: TGTGCCAGCAGTCAACCGAACCCCTACTCCTACAATGAGCAGTTCTTC
size: many
V: TRBV27
D: .
J: TRBJ2-1

CDR3: CAWSGERRNQPQHF
DNA: TGTGCCTGGAGCGGAGAACGTCGCAATCAGCCCCAGCATTTT
size: few
V: TRBV30
D: .
J: TRBJ1-5

CDR3: CASSVGGAGGLNEQYF
DNA: TGTGCCAGCAGCGTAGGGGGAGCGGGAGGGCTGAACGAGCAGTACTTC
size: many
V: TRBV9
D: TRBD2
J: TRBJ2-7

CDR3: CSVGENTEAFF
DNA: TGCAGTGTGGGAGAGAACACTGAAGCTTTCTTT
size: many
V: TRBV20-1
D: .
J: TRBJ1-1

CDR3: CASSGTPNTEAFF
DNA: TGTGCCAGCTCGGGGACACCGAACACTGAAGCTTTCTTT
size: .
V: TRBV6-1
D: .
J: TRBJ1-1

CDR3: CSVLTPGLAYQETQYF
DNA: TGCAGCGTTCTAACGCCGGGACTGGCGTACCAAGAGACCCAGTACTTC
size: .
V: TRBV29-1
D: .
J: TRBJ2-5

CDR3: CASSPGTGTGELFF
DNA: TGTGCCAGCAGCCCCGGGACGGGTACCGGGGAGCTGTTTTTT
size: few
V: TRBV11-3
D: .
J: TRBJ2-2

CDR3: CASSPYTGELFF
DNA: TGTGCCAGCAGTCCTTATACCGGGGAGCTGTTTTTT
size: .
V: TRBV28
D: .
J: TRBJ2-2

CDR3: CAGQKAGANVLTF
DNA: TGTGCCGGCCAGAAAGCTGGGGCCAACGTCCTGACTTTC
size: many
V: TRBV28
D: .
J: TRBJ2-6

CDR3: CSASNGGTGETQYF
DNA: TGCAGCGCTAGTAATGGGGGGACCGGAGAGACCCAGTACTTC
size: .
V: TRBV29-1
D: .
J: TRBJ2-5

CDR3: CASSRGGLSGTDTQYF
DNA: TGTGCCAGCAGCCGCGGGGGCCTGTCTGGAACAGATACGCAGTATTTT
size: .
V: TRBV7-2
D: .
J: TRBJ2-3

CDR3: CSVQDRGGTVRSEKLFF
DNA: TGCAGCGTTCAGGACAGGGGAGGGACTGTACGCTCCGAAAAACTGTTTTTT
size: few
V: TRBV29-1
D: TRBD1
J: TRBJ1-4